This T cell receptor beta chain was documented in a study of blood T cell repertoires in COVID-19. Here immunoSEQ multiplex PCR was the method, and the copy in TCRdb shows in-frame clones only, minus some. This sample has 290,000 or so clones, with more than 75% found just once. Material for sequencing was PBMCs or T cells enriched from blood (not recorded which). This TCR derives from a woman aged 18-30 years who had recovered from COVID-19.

The chain's CDR3 is CASSRGTGAALEQYF. In DNA form, the CDR3 reads TGTGCCAGCAGCCGCGGGACAGGGGCTGCTCTCGAGCAGTACTTC. The chain uses TRBV11-3 and TRBJ2-7; 10 bases match TRBD1. Looked up from germline, CDR1 is SGHNT and CDR2 is YENEEA. The CDR3 consists of 15 residues. J lost 6 bases, V lost 5 bases, and 10 bases had no gene match. The full variable domain, rest sourced from reference TRBV11-3 and TRBJ2-7, is EAGVVQSPRYKIIEKKQPVAFWCNPISGHNTLYWYLQNLGQGPELLIRYENEEAVDDSQLPKDRFSAERLKGVDSTLKIQPAELGDSAVYLCASSRGTGAALEQYFGPGTRLTVT.